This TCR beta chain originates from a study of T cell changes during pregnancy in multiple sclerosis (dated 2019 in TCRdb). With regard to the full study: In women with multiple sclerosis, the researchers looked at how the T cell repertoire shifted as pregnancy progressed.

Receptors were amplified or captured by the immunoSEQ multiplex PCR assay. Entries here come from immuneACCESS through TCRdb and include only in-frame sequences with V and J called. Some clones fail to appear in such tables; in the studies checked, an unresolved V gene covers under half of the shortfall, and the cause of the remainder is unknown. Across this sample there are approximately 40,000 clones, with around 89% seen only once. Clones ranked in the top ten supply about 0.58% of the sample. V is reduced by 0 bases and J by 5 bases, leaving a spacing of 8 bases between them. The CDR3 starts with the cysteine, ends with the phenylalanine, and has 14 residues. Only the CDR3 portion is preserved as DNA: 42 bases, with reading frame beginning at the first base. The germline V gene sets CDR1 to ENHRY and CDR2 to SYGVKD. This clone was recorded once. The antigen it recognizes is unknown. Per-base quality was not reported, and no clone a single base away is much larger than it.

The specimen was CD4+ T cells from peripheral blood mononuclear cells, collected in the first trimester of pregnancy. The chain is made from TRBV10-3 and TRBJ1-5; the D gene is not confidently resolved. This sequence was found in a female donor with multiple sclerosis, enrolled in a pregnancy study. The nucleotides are TGTGCCATCAGTGAGTCTACAGAAGATCAGCCCCAGCATTTT. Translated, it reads CAISESTEDQPQHF.